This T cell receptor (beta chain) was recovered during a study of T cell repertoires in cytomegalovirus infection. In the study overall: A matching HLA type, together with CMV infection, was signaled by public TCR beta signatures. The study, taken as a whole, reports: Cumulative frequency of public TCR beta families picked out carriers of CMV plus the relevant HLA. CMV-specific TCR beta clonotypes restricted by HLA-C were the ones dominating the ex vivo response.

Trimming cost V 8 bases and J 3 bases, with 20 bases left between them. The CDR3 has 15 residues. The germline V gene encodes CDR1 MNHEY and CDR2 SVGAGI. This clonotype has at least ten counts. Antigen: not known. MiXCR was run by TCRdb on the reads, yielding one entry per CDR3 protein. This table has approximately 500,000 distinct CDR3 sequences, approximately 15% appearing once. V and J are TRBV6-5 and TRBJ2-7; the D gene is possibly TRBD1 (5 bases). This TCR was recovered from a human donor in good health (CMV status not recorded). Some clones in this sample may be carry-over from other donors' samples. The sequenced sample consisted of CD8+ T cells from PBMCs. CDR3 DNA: TGTGCCAGCTCTCAAGGACAACGGACAAACTACGAGCAGTACTTC. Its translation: CASSQGQRTNYEQYF.